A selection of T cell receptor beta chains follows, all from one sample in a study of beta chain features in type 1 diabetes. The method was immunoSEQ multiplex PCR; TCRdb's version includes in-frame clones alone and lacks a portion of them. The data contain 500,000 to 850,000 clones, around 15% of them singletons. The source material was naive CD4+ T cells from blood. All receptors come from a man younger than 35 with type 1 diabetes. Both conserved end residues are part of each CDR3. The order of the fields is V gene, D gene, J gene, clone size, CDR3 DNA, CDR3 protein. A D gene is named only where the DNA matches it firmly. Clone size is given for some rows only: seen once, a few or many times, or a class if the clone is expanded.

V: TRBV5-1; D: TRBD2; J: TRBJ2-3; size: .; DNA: TGCGCCAGCAGCTTGAAACCACTAGCGGGGGCCTTCACAGATACGCAGTATTTT; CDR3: CASSLKPLAGAFTDTQYF
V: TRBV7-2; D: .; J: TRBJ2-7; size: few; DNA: TGTGCCAGCAGCCGTAGGGGCTACGAGCAGTACTTC; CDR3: CASSRRGYEQYF
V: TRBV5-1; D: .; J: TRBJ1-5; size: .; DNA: TGCGCCAGCAGCTTGACGGCAGGGGTGGAACCCCAGCATTTT; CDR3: CASSLTAGVEPQHF
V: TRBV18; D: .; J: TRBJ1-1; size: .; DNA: TGTGCCAGCTCACTTGCAATTACCGGGGCCACCGGCTCTGAAGCTTTCTTT; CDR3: CASSLAITGATGSEAFF
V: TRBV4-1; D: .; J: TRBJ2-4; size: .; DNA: TGCGCCAGCAGCCAACTCGACGAAAACATTCAGTACTTC; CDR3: CASSQLDENIQYF
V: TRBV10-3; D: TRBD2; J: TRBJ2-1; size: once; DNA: TGTGCCATCACTCGCGATGCGGGGGAGTCCTACAATGAGCAGTTCTTC; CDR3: CAITRDAGESYNEQFF
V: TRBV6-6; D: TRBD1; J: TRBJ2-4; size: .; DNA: TGTGCCAGCAGTATGTCACAGGGGCGAGGGGGCATTCAGTACTTC; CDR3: CASSMSQGRGGIQYF
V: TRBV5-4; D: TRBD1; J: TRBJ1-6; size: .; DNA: TGTGCCAGCAGCTTGGCCCCCCGAGGACAGGGGTTCTCACCCCTCCACTTT; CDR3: CASSLAPRGQGFSPLHF
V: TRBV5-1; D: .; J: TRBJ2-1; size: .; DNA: TGCGCCAGCAGCCCGGACGAGGGAACTTACAATGAGCAGTTCTTC; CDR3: CASSPDEGTYNEQFF
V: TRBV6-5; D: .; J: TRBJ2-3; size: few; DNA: TGTGCCAGCAGTTACACTCAGGGGCGGGATACGCAGTATTTT; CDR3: CASSYTQGRDTQYF
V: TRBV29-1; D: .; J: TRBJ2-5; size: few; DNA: TGCAGCGTTGAACGGGGCAGGGCCCTGGGAGAGACCCAGTACTTC; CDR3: CSVERGRALGETQYF
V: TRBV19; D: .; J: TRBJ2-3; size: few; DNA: TGTGCCAGTAGTAAGGGGCATGGAGATACGCAGTATTTT; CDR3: CASSKGHGDTQYF
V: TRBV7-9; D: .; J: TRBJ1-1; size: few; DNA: TGTGCCAGCAGCCCTGAACCCAGGGGCCACACTGAAGCTTTCTTT; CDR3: CASSPEPRGHTEAFF
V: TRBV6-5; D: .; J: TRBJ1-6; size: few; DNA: TGTGCCAGCAGTCCAGGGAATCCGCCTTCACCCCTCCACTTT; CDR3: CASSPGNPPSPLHF
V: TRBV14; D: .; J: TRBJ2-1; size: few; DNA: TGTGCCAGCAGCCAAGTTCCTAGCTCCTACAATGAGCAGTTCTTC; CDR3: CASSQVPSSYNEQFF
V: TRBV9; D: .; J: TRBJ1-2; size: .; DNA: TGTGCCAGCAGCGTAGTAGGGGCCCAGCAGGGTGGCTACACCTTC; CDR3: CASSVVGAQQGGYTF
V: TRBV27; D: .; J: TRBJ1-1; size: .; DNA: TGTGCCAGCACTCTGGCCCTACATAACACTGAAGCTTTCTTT; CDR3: CASTLALHNTEAFF
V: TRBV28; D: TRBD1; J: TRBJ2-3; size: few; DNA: TGTGCCAGCAGTTTAGAGGGGGCCATCACAGATACGCAGTATTTT; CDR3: CASSLEGAITDTQYF
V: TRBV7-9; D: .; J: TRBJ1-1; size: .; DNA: TGTGCCAGCTTAATAGAATCTAACACTGAAGCTTTCTTT; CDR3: CASLIESNTEAFF
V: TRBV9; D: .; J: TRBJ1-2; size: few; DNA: TGTGCCAGCAGCACCCGACAGGAGGCTAGATATGGCTACACCTTC; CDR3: CASSTRQEARYGYTF